The 19 T cell receptor beta chains below come from one sample, sequenced in a study of T cell responses to AZD1222 COVID-19 vaccine (dated by TCRdb to the early 2020s). Libraries came from the immunoSEQ multiplex PCR assay. What TCRdb holds here is the immuneACCESS table cut down to in-frame rearrangements. Part of the clones is not present; checked against another copy, under half of the missing clones reflect an unresolved V gene, and the others are unexplained. Recorded for this sample are about 100,000 clones; 90% of them occurred a single time. The leading ten clones occupy roughly 1.4% of the sample. The sample's time point, from its label and the paper: baseline before first vaccination. Sample: peripheral blood, taken on day 0 of AZD1222 vaccination. Receptors originate from an adult in good health.

The CDR3, as DNA: TGTGCCAGCAGTGAAGCATACAGCCCAGAAGCTAACTATGGCTACACCTTC. Translated: CASSEAYSPEANYGYTF. The chain uses TRBV6-1 and TRBJ1-2; no clear D. The CDR3 extends over 17 amino acids. The ends were cut back, 0 bases at V and 0 bases at J, with 14 bases in the middle. Germline loops: CDR1 MNHNS, CDR2 SASEGT.

The sample holds one count of this clone. This chain joins TRBV6-5 and TRBJ1-1; D remains unclear. The CDR3 length is 14 residues. Looked up from germline, CDR1 is MNHEY and CDR2 is SVGAGI. V dropped 1 base and J dropped 3 bases, with 9 bases sitting between them. CDR3 DNA: TGTGCCAGCAGTTACTATGCGGAGGACACTGAAGCTTTCTTT. Protein: CASSYYAEDTEAFF.

The V call is TRBV19, the J call TRBJ1-2, with unresolved D. CDR3 length: 11 amino acids. Between the trimmed V and J ends, which lost 6 bases and 5 bases, there was a span of 7 bases. Germline loops: CDR1 LNHDA, CDR2 SQIVND (reference sequence). The CDR3 loop reads CASRDQYGYTF. The CDR3 coding sequence is TGTGCCAGTAGGGACCAATATGGCTACACCTTC. Looking up the rest from reference TRBV19 and TRBJ1-2 gives the full variable domain: DGGITQSPKYLFRKEGQNVTLSCEQNLNHDAMYWYRQDPGQGLRLIYYSQIVNDFQKGDIAEGYSVSREKKESFPLTVTSAQKNPTAFYLCASRDQYGYTFGSGTRLTVV.

The chain uses TRBV5-4 and TRBJ1-2, with TRBD1 as a possible D gene (6 bases). The V end lost 0 bases, the J end lost 3 bases, and 15 bases lay between the germline ends. The CDR3 is 16 amino acids. Germline CDR1 is SGHNT and CDR2 is YYREEE (reference sequence). The CDR3 here is CASSLVRGGGDYGYTF. The DNA for the CDR3 is TGTGCCAGCAGCTTGGTTCGAGGAGGGGGAGACTATGGCTACACCTTC. The full variable domain, its missing parts supplied by reference TRBV5-4 and TRBJ1-2, is ETGVTQSPTHLIKTRGQQVTLRCSSQSGHNTVSWYQQALGQGPQFIFQYYREEENGRGNFPPRFSGLQFPNYSSELNVNALELDDSALYLCASSLVRGGGDYGYTFGSGTRLTVV.

This chain uses TRBV3-1 (or the pseudogene TRBV3-2) with TRBJ1-1; D is unresolved. V was shortened by 4 bases and J by 4 bases, with 10 bases between the two germline ends. The CDR3 runs 13 residues. Per germline, CDR1 LGHDT and CDR2 YNNKEL (reference sequence). Here the CDR3 DNA reads TGTGCCAGCAGCCGACGGGCGTCCACTGAAGCTTTCTTT. Translation gives CASSRRASTEAFF.

The gene calls are TRBV5-1 and TRBJ2-5, with D possibly matching TRBD1 (6 bases). Trimming stripped 6 bases from V and 1 base from J, with 10 bases between. This CDR3 has 13 residues. Germline V gene lookup returns CDR1 SGHRS and CDR2 YFSETQ. The chain's CDR3 is CASKQGRQETQYF. In DNA form, the CDR3 reads TGCGCCAGCAAACAGGGCCGCCAAGAGACCCAGTACTTC.

This clone has just one count. The chain employs TRBV2 and TRBJ1-6; no reliable D call. The V and J ends lost 3 bases and 7 bases respectively, with 7 bases between them. Germline lookup yields CDR1 SNHLY and CDR2 FYNNEI. The CDR3 is 13 amino acids. The CDR3 DNA sequence: TGTGCCAGCAGTGATCTTGGGAATTCACCCCTCCACTTT. Protein product: CASSDLGNSPLHF.

For this clone: The DNA is left out, because the CDR3 cannot be placed on it with certainty; the CDR3 is given as TCRdb lists it. The chain couples TRBV19 to TRBJ1-2. In germline, CDR1 is LNHDA, CDR2 SQIVND (reference sequence). The CDR3 is 12 residues long, ends included. The CDR3 protein is CASSPSSSGYTF.

This chain links TRBV6-5 with TRBJ2-7; no definite D call. The CDR3 is 11 residues long. CDR1 MNHEY and CDR2 SVGAGI come from the germline V gene. Trimming took 6 bases from V and 2 from J, leaving 5 bases between them. The CDR3 DNA reads as TGTGCCAGCAGGACTGCCTACGAGCAGTACTTC. Translating it yields CASRTAYEQYF.

This clone came up a few times. V and J are TRBV3-1 (or the pseudogene TRBV3-2) and TRBJ2-2, with no clear D. The CDR3 loop spans 11 amino acids. Germline CDR1 LGHDT, CDR2 YNNKEL (reference sequence). V lost 3 bases, J lost 4 bases, and 0 bases lay in between. The CDR3 DNA sequence: TGTGCCAGCAGCCACACCGGGGAGCTGTTTTTT. It translates to CASSHTGELFF.

V gene TRBV19 combines with J gene TRBJ2-5, with D perhaps assigned TRBD1 or TRBD2 (5 bases each). The CDR3 is 13 residues long. Germline V lookup: CDR1 LNHDA, CDR2 SQIVND (reference sequence). With 6 bases removed from V and 2 bases from J, the gap between germline ends came to 10 bases. CDR3 loop: CASSQGVQETQYF. The CDR3, as DNA: TGTGCCAGTAGCCAGGGAGTGCAAGAGACCCAGTACTTC.

This clone was observed once. This chain uses TRBV7-9 with TRBJ1-6; D call uncertain. This CDR3 region has 12 residues. In germline, CDR1 is SEHNR, CDR2 FQNEAQ (reference sequence). V lost 2 bases and J 12 bases, leaving 8 bases between the germline ends. In DNA, the CDR3 is TGTGCCAGCAGCTTACCCCCTGGACCCCTCCACTTT. It encodes CASSLPPGPLHF.

The chain joins TRBV4-2 to TRBJ1-5; 7 nucleotides align to TRBD1. Germline values: CDR1 LGHNA, CDR2 YNFKEQ. The CDR3 is 16 residues long. Trimming removed 0 bases from V and 4 bases from J; junction bases left unmatched: 6. The CDR3 loop is CASSQEEGARNQPQHF. The CDR3 region has the DNA TGTGCCAGCAGCCAAGAGGAGGGGGCGAGGAATCAGCCCCAGCATTTT.

CDR3 nucleotide sequence: TGCGCCAGCAGCTTACTATATGGGAGGAACACTGAAGCTTTCTTT. Amino acid sequence: CASSLLYGRNTEAFF. V is TRBV5-1 and J is TRBJ1-1, with D unclear. The V and J ends lost 2 bases and 1 base respectively, with 12 bases between them. Germline V lookup: CDR1 SGHRS, CDR2 YFSETQ. CDR3 length equals 15 residues. Complete variable domain (other parts from reference TRBV5-1 and TRBJ1-1): KAGVTQTPRYLIKTRGQQVTLSCSPISGHRSVSWYQQTPGQGLQFLFEYFSETQRNKGNFPGRFSGRQFSNSRSEMNVSTLELGDSALYLCASSLLYGRNTEAFFGQGTRLTVV.

The gene calls are TRBV9 and TRBJ1-1, with 7 nucleotides matching TRBD1. CDR1 and CDR2 from the germline V gene are SGDLS and YYNGEE. Losses at the gene ends were 0 bases for V and 6 bases for J; bases not matched to a gene: 2. This CDR3 is built from 13 residues. CDR3 sequence reads: CASSVEQGAEAFF. CDR3 DNA sequence: TGTGCCAGCAGCGTAGAGCAGGGGGCTGAAGCTTTCTTT.

The genes are TRBV6-5 and TRBJ1-5, with 7 bases aligning to TRBD1. This CDR3 has 12 residues. V lost 5 bases to trimming and J lost 11 bases; unmatched junction nucleotides: 6. Looked up from germline, CDR1 is MNHEY and CDR2 is SVGAGI. CDR3 amino acids: CASSLQGRTQHF. The CDR3 bases are TGTGCCAGCAGTCTACAGGGGAGGACCCAGCATTTT.

V gene TRBV24-1 combines with J gene TRBJ2-7, with unresolved D. The CDR3 loop spans 13 amino acids. V dropped 3 bases and J dropped 1 base, with 6 bases sitting between them. Germline CDR1 reads KGHDR; CDR2 reads SFDVKD. This chain's CDR3 is CATSDGSSYEQYF. The CDR3 DNA is TGTGCCACCAGTGATGGGTCGTCCTACGAGCAGTACTTC.

This sequence joins TRBV18 and TRBJ1-3; D possibly corresponds to TRBD1 (5 bases). The V gene lost 4 bases and the J gene lost 0 bases, with 10 bases spanning the gap. Germline V gives CDR1 KGHSH, CDR2 LQKENI. This CDR3 is built from 15 residues. The CDR3, as DNA: TGTGCCAGCTCACGAGATACAGGCTCTGGAAACACCATATATTTT. It specifies CASSRDTGSGNTIYF.

In DNA form, the CDR3 reads TGCAGTGCCGACCTCCGGAGTAACACCTTC. It is translated as CSADLRSNTF. The chain joins TRBV20-1 to TRBJ1-2; D uncertain. The CDR3 is 10 residues long. The germline V gene encodes CDR1 DFQATT and CDR2 SNEGSKA (reference sequence). V was pared by 6 bases and J by 12 bases, with 14 bases between.